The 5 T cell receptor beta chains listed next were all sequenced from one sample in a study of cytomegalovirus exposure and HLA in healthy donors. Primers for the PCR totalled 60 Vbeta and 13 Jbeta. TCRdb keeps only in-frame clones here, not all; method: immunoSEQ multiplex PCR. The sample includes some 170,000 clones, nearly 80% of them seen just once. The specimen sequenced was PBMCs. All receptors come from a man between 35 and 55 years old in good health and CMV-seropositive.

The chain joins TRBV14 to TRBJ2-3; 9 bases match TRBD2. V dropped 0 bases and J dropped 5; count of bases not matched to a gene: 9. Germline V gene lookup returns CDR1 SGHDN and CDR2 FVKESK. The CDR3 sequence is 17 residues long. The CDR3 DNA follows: TGTGCCAGCAGCCAAGATAATGGCGGGAGGGCCAAAGATACGCAGTATTTT. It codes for CASSQDNGGRAKDTQYF.

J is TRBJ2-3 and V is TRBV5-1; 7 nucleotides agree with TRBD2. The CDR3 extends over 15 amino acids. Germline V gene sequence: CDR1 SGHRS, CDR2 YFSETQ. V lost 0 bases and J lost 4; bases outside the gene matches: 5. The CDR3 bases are TGCGCCAGCAGCTTGGTGCCTAGCGGTGCAGATACGCAGTATTTT. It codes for CASSLVPSGADTQYF.

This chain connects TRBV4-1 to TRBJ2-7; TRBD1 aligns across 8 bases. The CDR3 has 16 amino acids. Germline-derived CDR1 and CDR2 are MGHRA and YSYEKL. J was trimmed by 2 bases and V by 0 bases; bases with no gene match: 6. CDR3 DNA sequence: TGCGCCAGCAGCCAAGATTGGGGGACAGGAGCCTACGAGCAGTACTTC. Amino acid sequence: CASSQDWGTGAYEQYF.

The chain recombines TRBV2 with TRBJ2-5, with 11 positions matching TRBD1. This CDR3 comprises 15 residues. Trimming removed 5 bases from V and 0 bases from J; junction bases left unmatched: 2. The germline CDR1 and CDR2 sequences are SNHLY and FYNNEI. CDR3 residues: CASSRDRGDQETQYF. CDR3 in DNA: TGTGCCAGCAGTCGGGACAGGGGGGACCAAGAGACCCAGTACTTC. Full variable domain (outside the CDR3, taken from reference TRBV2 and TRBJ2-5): EPEVTQTPSHQVTQMGQEVILRCVPISNHLYFYWYRQILGQKVEFLVSFYNNEISEKSEIFDDQFSVERPDGSNFTLKIRSTKLEDSAMYFCASSRDRGDQETQYFGPGTRLLVL.

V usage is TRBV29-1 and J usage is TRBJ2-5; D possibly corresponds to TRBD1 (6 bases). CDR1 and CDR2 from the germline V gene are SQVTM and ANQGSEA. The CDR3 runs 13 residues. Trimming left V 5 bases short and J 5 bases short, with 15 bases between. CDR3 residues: CSVSRDKGETQYF. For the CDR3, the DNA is TGCAGCGTTTCCCGGGACAAGGGTGAGACCCAGTACTTC.